Listed here are 26 T cell receptor beta chains from one sample, sequenced in a study of blood T cell repertoires in COVID-19. Only in-frame clones appear in the TCRdb table, and some are missing; sequencing was by immunoSEQ multiplex PCR. This sample has about 12,000 clones; 65% to 80% occur once, and the top ten carry over 9.5%. Sequences were obtained from peripheral blood. The origin of the receptors is a man between 60 and 75 years old with COVID-19, enrolled during active disease.

The rearrangement uses TRBV29-1 and TRBJ1-2; D is undetermined. Trimming removed 7 bases at V and 2 bases at J, with 14 bases between. CDR1 is SQVTM, CDR2 ANQGSEA, per germline. CDR3 length: 13 residues. The CDR3 reads CSALLRTNYGYTF. The CDR3 bases are TGCAGCGCTCTTCTGAGAACGAACTATGGCTACACCTTC. The complete variable domain, with remaining parts taken from reference TRBV29-1 and TRBJ1-2, reads SAVISQKPSRDICQRGTSLTIQCQVDSQVTMMFWYRQQPGQSLTLIATANQGSEATYESGFVIDKFPISRPNLTFSTLTVSNMSPEDSSIYLCSALLRTNYGYTFGSGTRLTVV.

The rearrangement joins TRBV20-1 to TRBJ2-7; perhaps TRBD1 as D (5 bases). V was cut by 5 bases and J by 2 bases, with 7 bases left in between. The CDR3 extends over 11 amino acids. Germline-derived CDR1 and CDR2 are DFQATT and SNEGSKA (reference sequence). CDR3 amino acids: CSASDTYEQYV. For the CDR3, the DNA is TGCAGTGCTTCGGACACCTACGAGCAGTACGTC.

The rearrangement joins TRBV19 to TRBJ1-1; 9 bases align to TRBD1. The V gene's germline CDR1 is LNHDA and CDR2 SQIVND (reference sequence). The CDR3 is 16 amino acids. Germline trimming cut 5 bases from V and 4 bases from J; bases unmatched to any gene: 11. The CDR3 loop reads CASSGLQGAGGTEAFF. CDR3 sequence (DNA): TGTGCCAGTAGTGGGTTACAGGGGGCTGGTGGCACTGAAGCTTTCTTT.

The rearrangement uses TRBV9 and TRBJ1-2; D is unclear. CDR1 is SGDLS, CDR2 YYNGEE, per germline. The CDR3 sequence is 11 residues long. V gave up 3 bases and J gave up 8 bases, with 8 bases separating them. This chain's CDR3 is CASSDRPGYTF. CDR3 coding DNA: TGTGCCAGCAGCGACAGACCAGGCTACACCTTC. The whole variable domain, filled in from reference TRBV9 and TRBJ1-2, reads DSGVTQTPKHLITATGQRVTLRCSPRSGDLSVYWYQQSLDQGLQFLIQYYNGEERAKGNILERFSAQQFPDLHSELNLSSLELGDSALYFCASSDRPGYTFGSGTRLTVV.

The rearrangement joins TRBV19 to TRBJ1-1, with 8 bases matching TRBD1. CDR1 and CDR2 from the germline V gene are LNHDA and SQIVND (reference sequence). The CDR3 has 15 amino acids. Trimming removed 3 bases from V and 3 bases from J; junction bases left unmatched: 6. The chain's CDR3 is CASSISGGLDTEAFF. In nucleotides, the CDR3 is TGTGCCAGTAGTATTTCAGGGGGCCTAGACACTGAAGCTTTCTTT.

This chain uses TRBV5-1 with TRBJ2-7; 12 bases map to TRBD1. Germline values: CDR1 SGHRS, CDR2 YFSETQ. CDR3 length: 15 residues. V shed 4 bases and J 4 bases; nucleotides not matched to a gene: 6. The CDR3 region is CASSVGQGASYEQYF. The CDR3 DNA follows: TGCGCCAGCAGCGTGGGACAGGGGGCCTCTTACGAGCAGTACTTC.

The table lists this clone with a count of one. This chain uses TRBV7-8 with TRBJ2-7; D is ambiguous. From germline, CDR1 is SGHVS and CDR2 FQNEAQ. There are 14 residues in the CDR3. V was pared by 1 base and J by 2 bases, with 9 bases between. The CDR3 region is CASSLGQATYEQYV. The CDR3 bases are TGTGCCAGCAGCTTAGGCCAGGCCACCTACGAGCAGTACGTC.

The chain joins TRBV2 to TRBJ1-2; D perhaps matches TRBD1 (6 bases). V lost 4 bases, J lost 4 bases, and 13 bases lay in between. CDR3 size: 14 residues. The germline V gene has CDR1 SNHLY and CDR2 FYNNEI. CDR3 protein: CASSAAGGGYGYTF. The CDR3 coding sequence is TGTGCCAGCAGTGCCGCGGGGGGCGGCTATGGCTACACCTTC.

This clone was observed a few times. The chain links TRBV30 to TRBJ1-2; 8 nucleotides line up with TRBD1. CDR3 length equals 13 residues. Germline CDR1 is GTSNPN and CDR2 is SVGIG (reference sequence). V trimming: 6 bases; J trimming: 8 bases; junction bases outside the gene matches: 11. The CDR3 sequence: CACRTGIPIGYTF. CDR3 sequence (DNA): TGTGCCTGCCGGACAGGGATCCCTATAGGCTACACCTTC.

This clone was observed a handful of times. The chain employs TRBV6-6 and TRBJ1-2; 7 bases are shared with TRBD1. J lost 4 bases, V lost 5 bases, and 13 bases had no gene match. Looked up from germline, CDR1 is MNHNY and CDR2 is SVGAGI (reference sequence). The CDR3 consists of 16 residues. In DNA, the CDR3 is TGTGCCAGCAGTCGATCTTCTAGGGGGCTTATCTATGGCTACACCTTC. It is translated as CASSRSSRGLIYGYTF.

This clone has more than one count but fewer than ten. This chain links TRBV4-2 with TRBJ2-1; D may be TRBD2 (5 bases). The CDR3 loop spans 17 amino acids. Germline CDR1 is LGHNA and CDR2 is YNFKEQ. Trimming stripped 4 bases from V and 3 bases from J, with 19 bases between. CDR3 nucleotides: TGTGCCAGCAGCCTTTCCCGCGAATTGCGGGTCTACAATGAGCAGTTCTTC. It specifies CASSLSRELRVYNEQFF.

The sample holds one count of this clone. The chain uses TRBV15 and TRBJ1-4; D gene uncertain. This CDR3 has 15 residues. CDR1 is LNHNV, CDR2 YYDKDF, per germline (reference sequence). Trimming took off 0 bases at V and 7 bases at J, with 12 bases between the two ends. CDR3 in amino acids: CATSREGLGGEKLFF. Here the CDR3 DNA reads TGTGCCACCAGCAGAGAGGGCCTAGGAGGTGAAAAACTGTTTTTT.

By share, this clone counts as medium-sized. The rearrangement uses TRBV30 and TRBJ2-2, with D possibly being TRBD1 (5 bases). This CDR3 spans 15 amino acids. The germline V and J ends were trimmed by 5 bases and 0 bases, with 13 bases remaining between them. From germline, CDR1 is GTSNPN and CDR2 SVGIG (reference sequence). The CDR3: CAWCRRQPNTGELFF. The CDR3 DNA is TGTGCCTGGTGCAGGAGACAGCCGAACACCGGGGAGCTGTTTTTT.

This chain links TRBV7-8 with TRBJ2-5; 14 bases map to TRBD2. The CDR3 is 16 amino acids. Trimming at V came to 3 bases and at J to 10 bases, leaving 10 bases not matched to a gene. CDR1 is SGHVS and CDR2 is FQNEAQ in the germline V gene. CDR3 nucleotides: TGTGCCAGCAGCTTGACCGAAGAGACTAGCGGGGGGGACCAGTACTTC. It specifies CASSLTEETSGGDQYF.

This clone was detected only a few times. The rearrangement uses TRBV3-1 (or the pseudogene TRBV3-2) and TRBJ1-4, with TRBD1 identical over 10 bases. With 2 bases clipped from V and 7 bases from J, the junction kept 7 bases outside the gene matches. Germline V gene data show CDR1 as LGHDT and CDR2 as YNNKEL (reference sequence). The CDR3 spans 16 residues. CDR3 region: CASSQSSGTGAEKLFF. The CDR3 DNA reads as TGTGCCAGCAGCCAAAGCTCCGGGACAGGGGCTGAAAAACTGTTTTTT.

The chain carries TRBV4-1 and TRBJ2-1, with a possible D match to TRBD1 (6 bases). The V and J ends lost 0 bases and 10 bases respectively, with 13 bases between them. The CDR3 extends over 14 amino acids. Germline CDR1 is MGHRA and CDR2 is YSYEKL. Here the CDR3 reads CASSQDWGPGEQFF. The CDR3 nucleotides are TGCGCCAGCAGCCAAGATTGGGGGCCTGGGGAGCAGTTCTTC.

This clone has more than one count but fewer than ten. The genes are TRBV25-1 and TRBJ2-3; 7 bases agree with TRBD1. The CDR3 sequence is 15 residues long. V lost 3 bases and J lost 2; bases outside the gene matches: 5. Germline loops: CDR1 MGHDK, CDR2 SYGVNS. The CDR3 region has the DNA TGTGCCAGCAGTGACTCAGGGACAGCCACAGATACGCAGTATTTT. Protein: CASSDSGTATDTQYF.

The V call is TRBV27, the J call TRBJ1-2; 11 bases map to TRBD1. V lost 6 bases and J lost 4; bases outside the gene matches: 4. The CDR3 covers 14 residues. Germline CDR1 reads MNHEY; CDR2 reads SMNVEV (reference sequence). The CDR3 spells CASSRTGGPYGYTF. In DNA, the CDR3 is TGTGCCAGCAGCCGGACAGGGGGCCCCTATGGCTACACCTTC.

V is TRBV5-1 and J is TRBJ2-5; 7 bases map to TRBD1. After removal of 4 bases from V and 2 bases from J, the junction contained 8 bases not matched to a gene. Per the germline V gene, CDR1 is SGHRS and CDR2 is YFSETQ. The CDR3 contains 15 residues. CDR3: CASSPPETGQETQYF. The CDR3 region has the DNA TGCGCCAGCAGCCCACCGGAGACAGGGCAAGAGACCCAGTACTTC. Combining the CDR3 with reference TRBV5-1 and TRBJ2-5 gives the whole variable domain KAGVTQTPRYLIKTRGQQVTLSCSPISGHRSVSWYQQTPGQGLQFLFEYFSETQRNKGNFPGRFSGRQFSNSRSEMNVSTLELGDSALYLCASSPPETGQETQYFGPGTRLLVL.

The rearrangement uses TRBV7-2 and TRBJ2-5; 7 bases agree with TRBD1. This CDR3 contains 15 residues. Germline trimming cut 3 bases from V and 5 bases from J; bases unmatched to any gene: 9. Germline CDR1 SGHTA, CDR2 FQGNSA. The CDR3: CASSFNKGAGETQYF. The CDR3 DNA is TGTGCCAGCAGCTTTAACAAGGGGGCTGGGGAGACCCAGTACTTC. The whole variable domain, filled in from reference TRBV7-2 and TRBJ2-5, reads GAGVSQSPSNKVTEKGKDVELRCDPISGHTALYWYRQSLGQGLEFLIYFQGNSAPDKSGLPSDRFSAERTGGSVSTLTIQRTQQEDSAVYLCASSFNKGAGETQYFGPGTRLLVL.

V is TRBV29-1 and J is TRBJ2-1; 8 positions agree with TRBD2. Germline values: CDR1 SQVTM, CDR2 ANQGSEA. The CDR3 runs to 14 residues. The V segment lost 7 bases and the J segment 4 bases; nucleotides outside the gene matches: 9. The CDR3 loop reads CSGRSGGEYNEQFF. The CDR3 DNA follows: TGCAGCGGCCGGAGCGGGGGAGAATACAATGAGCAGTTCTTC.

This clone ranks as medium-sized. The CDR3 here is CASSYSASGGYEQYF. The CDR3 DNA reads TGTGCCAGCAGTTACTCGGCTAGCGGGGGCTACGAGCAGTACTTC. The rearrangement links TRBV6-6 to TRBJ2-7, with 10 nucleotides matching TRBD2. The junction had 2 bases not matched to a gene; V was cut back by 0 bases and J by 3 bases. The CDR3 sequence is 15 residues long. Per the germline V gene, CDR1 is MNHNY and CDR2 is SVGAGI (reference sequence).

As concerns this clone: The junction differs from germline at one of its ends, possibly a read error. The V and J genes are TRBV7-2 and TRBJ1-5; 7 bases match TRBD1. The CDR3 contains 14 residues. Germline loops: CDR1 SGHTA, CDR2 FQGNSA. The CDR3 protein is CASSVGQQSQAQHF. In nucleotides, the CDR3 is TGTGCCAGCAGCGTGGGACAGCAAAGTCAGGCCCAGCATTTT.

The chain joins TRBV7-9 to TRBJ1-3; D gene unclear. Trimming pared 2 bases from V and 0 bases from J, leaving 17 bases between. The CDR3 covers 18 residues. Per germline, CDR1 SEHNR and CDR2 FQNEAQ (reference sequence). CDR3 in amino acids: CASSLYGGDSRSGNTIYF. CDR3 sequence (DNA): TGTGCCAGCAGCTTATATGGCGGAGATTCCCGCTCTGGAAACACCATATATTTT.

J is TRBJ1-6 and V is TRBV11-3, with D unclear. The germline V and J ends were trimmed by 3 bases and 10 bases, with 7 bases remaining between them. The CDR3 covers 12 residues. The V gene's germline CDR1 is SGHNT and CDR2 YENEEA. CDR3 sequence (DNA): TGTGCCAGCAGCTTCGGGGAGTCACCCCTCCACTTT. Protein product: CASSFGESPLHF. The entire variable domain, with the rest obtained from reference TRBV11-3 and TRBJ1-6, is as follows: EAGVVQSPRYKIIEKKQPVAFWCNPISGHNTLYWYLQNLGQGPELLIRYENEEAVDDSQLPKDRFSAERLKGVDSTLKIQPAELGDSAVYLCASSFGESPLHFGNGTRLTVT.

The V call is TRBV7-9, the J call TRBJ1-4; D is unclear. The CDR3 totals 15 residues. From germline, CDR1 is SEHNR and CDR2 FQNEAQ (reference sequence). V was clipped by 2 bases and J by 6 bases, with 13 bases between them. The CDR3 bases are TGTGCCAGCAGCTTATCGGCCTCCGGGGATGAAAAACTGTTTTTT. Protein sequence: CASSLSASGDEKLFF.